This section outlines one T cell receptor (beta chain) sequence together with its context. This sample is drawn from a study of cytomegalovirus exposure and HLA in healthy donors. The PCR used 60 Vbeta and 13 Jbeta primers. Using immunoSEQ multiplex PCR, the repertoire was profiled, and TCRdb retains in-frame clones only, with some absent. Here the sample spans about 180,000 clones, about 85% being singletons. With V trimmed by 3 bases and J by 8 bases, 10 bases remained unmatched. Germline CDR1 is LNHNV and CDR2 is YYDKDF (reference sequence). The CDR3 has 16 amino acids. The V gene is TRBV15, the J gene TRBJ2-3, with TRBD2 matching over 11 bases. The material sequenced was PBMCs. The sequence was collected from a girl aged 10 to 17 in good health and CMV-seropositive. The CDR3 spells CATSRTSGTTLGTQYF. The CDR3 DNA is TGTGCCACCAGCAGGACTAGCGGGACGACCTTAGGTACGCAGTATTTT.